This is a list of T cell receptor beta chains from one sample in a study of blood T cells in healthy people across ages. TCRdb processed the 5' RACE reads anew with MiXCR; each CDR3 protein has one entry. The sample has some 640,000 distinct CDR3 sequences, around 31% seen once; the top ten hold roughly 14%. Sequencing was done on a sample of blood. These receptors were taken from a woman aged 80 or older in good health. Both conserved end residues are part of each CDR3. Fields, in order: clone size, J gene, V gene, CDR3 protein. For some rows the clone size is stated as once, few or many, or as a class when expanded; others skip it.

few | TRBJ1-5 | TRBV28 | CASSFPLPGLPKPQHF
. | TRBJ1-6 | TRBV9 | CASSVAPGRESPLHF
many | TRBJ2-5 | TRBV7-2 | CASSLGFRGNQETQYF
many | TRBJ2-5 | TRBV15 | CATSIGNFGTQYF
. | TRBJ2-2 | TRBV10-3 | CAISAGSGELFF
many | TRBJ2-5 | TRBV25-1 | CASRQEQEAQYF
. | TRBJ2-4 | TRBV7-2 | CVSSPGATAKNIQYF
many | TRBJ2-7 | TRBV5-1 | CASSWSGTAYEQYF
many | TRBJ2-1 | TRBV9 | CASSARQTSYNEQFF
. | TRBJ2-7 | TRBV5-1 | CASSAGQDSEQYF
. | TRBJ2-1 | TRBV3-1 | CASSQGQANIEQSF
. | TRBJ1-3 | TRBV28 | CASREGWGNTIYF
many | TRBJ2-7 | TRBV6-1 | CASSGKPGTTYEQYF
few | TRBJ2-1 | TRBV5-1 | CASSLGTGTGGNEQFF
. | TRBJ1-1 | TRBV27 | CASSFSPRGGTEAFF
few | TRBJ1-2 | TRBV2 | CASRTGQQFYGYTF
many | TRBJ2-7 | TRBV20-1 | CSARDPNGTSYEQYF
. | TRBJ1-6 | TRBV7-6 | CASSSDPALTYNSPLHF
many | TRBJ2-1 | TRBV7-8 | CASSHALAGGRNEQFF
few | TRBJ1-5 | TRBV6-2/TRBV6-3 | CASTDRPSNQPQHF
once | TRBJ2-5 | TRBV12-5 | CASGLASTGANEQYF
many | TRBJ2-7 | TRBV6-2/TRBV6-3 | CASSSITGGVRSEQYF
many | TRBJ2-7 | TRBV11-2 | CASRGKGHEQYF
many | TRBJ1-2 | TRBV7-9 | CASSSTGEHGYTF
. | TRBJ1-2 | TRBV12-3/TRBV12-4 | CASSSTGSGYTF
many | TRBJ2-7 | TRBV30 | CAWTPGQREQYF
many | TRBJ2-1 | TRBV20-1 | CSARPVGNEQFF
. | TRBJ2-5 | TRBV5-1 | CASSFGAKTGVETQYF
. | TRBJ1-1 | TRBV30 | CAWSSGTQTEAFF
. | TRBJ2-1 | TRBV6-5 | CASRVRAGDSNEQFF
. | TRBJ2-7 | TRBV15 | CATSRASGSFYEQYF
few | TRBJ2-2 | TRBV6-5 | CASSYASTGANTGELFF